These 12 T cell receptor beta chains came from one sample sequenced in a study of control samples from healthy donors and cancer patients. The assay was immunoSEQ multiplex PCR, and TCRdb's table has in-frame clones only and misses some. The repertoire consists of about 80,000 clones, with under 90% occurring once and the leading ten covering roughly 6%. The specimen was blood. Source of these receptors: a man aged 50 to 60 in good health.

The chain links TRBV5-5 to TRBJ2-7, with D perhaps matching TRBD1 (6 bases). Germline loops: CDR1 SGHKS, CDR2 YYEKEE (reference sequence). V was shortened by 2 bases and J by 4 bases, with 25 bases between the two germline ends. The CDR3 has 18 amino acids. The CDR3 nucleotides are TGTGCCAGCAGCTTAGTTTTGGCCACAACAGGGTATAATTACGAGCAGTACTTC. Translation: CASSLVLATTGYNYEQYF.

There are a few counts of this clone. This chain joins TRBV7-9 and TRBJ2-3, with a weak D call TRBD2 (5 bases). This CDR3 has 13 amino acids. Germline CDR1 reads SEHNR; CDR2 reads FQNEAQ (reference sequence). V was cut by 5 bases and J by 6 bases, with 12 bases left in between. The DNA of the CDR3 is TGTGCCAGCAGCGCGGGTGGCCTGGATACGCAGTATTTT. Amino acids: CASSAGGLDTQYF.

The V call is TRBV2, the J call TRBJ1-3; D not certain. The V and J ends lost 6 bases and 8 bases respectively, with 8 bases between them. This CDR3 is 11 amino acids long. Per the germline V gene, CDR1 is SNHLY and CDR2 is FYNNEI. The CDR3 here is CASRRGDTIYF. DNA of the CDR3: TGTGCCAGCAGGCGGGGAGACACCATATATTTT.

The chain is built from TRBV6-1 and TRBJ2-2, with unresolved D. CDR1 is MNHNS and CDR2 is SASEGT in the germline V gene. This CDR3 is 13 amino acids long. Between the trimmed V and J ends, which lost 4 bases and 4 bases, there was a span of 7 bases. CDR3 DNA: TGTGCCAGCAGTGGAGCCCGCACCGGGGAGCTGTTTTTT. Translating gives CASSGARTGELFF.

The chain carries TRBV7-3 and TRBJ2-1; TRBD2 agrees at 9 bases. CDR1 and CDR2 (germline): SGHTA, FQGTGA. V lost 1 base and J lost 3; bases outside the gene matches: 1. This CDR3 has 15 residues. The CDR3: CASSLKTSGYNEQFF. The DNA of the CDR3 is TGTGCCAGCAGCTTAAAGACTAGCGGCTACAATGAGCAGTTCTTC. Supplemented by reference TRBV7-3 and TRBJ2-1, the full variable domain reads GAGVSQTPSNKVTEKGKYVELRCDPISGHTALYWYRQSLGQGPEFLIYFQGTGAADDSGLPNDRFFAVRPEGSVSTLKIQRTERGDSAVYLCASSLKTSGYNEQFFGPGTRLTVL.

The rearrangement links TRBV19 to TRBJ1-1; 8 positions match TRBD1. Germline CDR1 is LNHDA and CDR2 is SQIVND (reference sequence). The CDR3 loop spans 14 amino acids. J lost 1 base, V lost 6 bases, and 4 bases had no gene match. CDR3 nucleotide sequence: TGTGCCAGTAGCCAGACAGGGGCGAACACTGAAGCTTTCTTT. This sequence encodes CASSQTGANTEAFF.

The chain recombines TRBV6-5 with TRBJ2-7, with unresolved D. CDR1 is MNHEY, CDR2 SVGAGI, per germline. This CDR3 region has 15 residues. Between the trimmed V and J ends, which lost 2 bases and 2 bases, there was a span of 13 bases. The CDR3 coding sequence is TGTGCCAGCAGTTACGGAGCCCGACCTACCTACGAGCAGTACTTC. Protein product: CASSYGARPTYEQYF.

V gene TRBV6-1 combines with J gene TRBJ2-5, with 10 bases lining up with TRBD2. CDR1 is MNHNS and CDR2 is SASEGT in the germline V gene. J gave up 2 bases and V 0 bases, and 15 bases lay outside the gene matches. The CDR3 has 20 amino acids. The CDR3 nucleotides are TGTGCCAGCAGTGAAGCTCCACCGCAAGGACTAGCGGTTATTCAAGAGACCCAGTACTTC. Protein sequence: CASSEAPPQGLAVIQETQYF.

This clone has a single count. The chain is built from TRBV27 and TRBJ2-7; 7 nucleotides line up with TRBD2. CDR3 size: 15 residues. The ends lost 5 bases at V and 0 bases at J; junction bases unmatched: 7. Germline V gene lookup returns CDR1 MNHEY and CDR2 SMNVEV (reference sequence). In DNA form, the CDR3 reads TGTGCCAGCAGTCCGACTAGCTCCATCTCCTACGAGCAGTACTTC. Amino acid sequence: CASSPTSSISYEQYF.

The chain links TRBV7-8 to TRBJ2-5; D is undetermined. The CDR3 runs to 14 residues. Between the trimmed V and J ends, which lost 2 bases and 1 base, there was a span of 8 bases. Germline V gene sequence: CDR1 SGHVS, CDR2 FQNEAQ. CDR3 sequence (DNA): TGTGCCAGCAGCTTAAGGCGGCTCCAAGAGACCCAGTACTTC. This codes for CASSLRRLQETQYF.

This clone has only one observation. The chain links TRBV24-1 to TRBJ2-2; D unclear. CDR1 and CDR2 (germline): KGHDR, SFDVKD. The CDR3 is made up of 15 amino acids. Trimming shortened V by 4 bases and J by 2 bases, and 10 bases separated the two germline ends. The DNA for the CDR3 is TGTGCCACCAGTGACTCCACACGAAACACCGGGGAGCTGTTTTTT. Translating it yields CATSDSTRNTGELFF.

The chain links TRBV10-3 to TRBJ2-7; 7 bases map to TRBD1. J was trimmed by 2 bases and V by 10 bases; bases with no gene match: 8. The CDR3 covers 13 residues. Germline CDR1 reads ENHRY; CDR2 reads SYGVKD. The CDR3 region is CATEQGSTYEQYF. The CDR3 nucleotides are TGTGCCACAGAACAGGGGTCTACCTACGAGCAGTACTTC.